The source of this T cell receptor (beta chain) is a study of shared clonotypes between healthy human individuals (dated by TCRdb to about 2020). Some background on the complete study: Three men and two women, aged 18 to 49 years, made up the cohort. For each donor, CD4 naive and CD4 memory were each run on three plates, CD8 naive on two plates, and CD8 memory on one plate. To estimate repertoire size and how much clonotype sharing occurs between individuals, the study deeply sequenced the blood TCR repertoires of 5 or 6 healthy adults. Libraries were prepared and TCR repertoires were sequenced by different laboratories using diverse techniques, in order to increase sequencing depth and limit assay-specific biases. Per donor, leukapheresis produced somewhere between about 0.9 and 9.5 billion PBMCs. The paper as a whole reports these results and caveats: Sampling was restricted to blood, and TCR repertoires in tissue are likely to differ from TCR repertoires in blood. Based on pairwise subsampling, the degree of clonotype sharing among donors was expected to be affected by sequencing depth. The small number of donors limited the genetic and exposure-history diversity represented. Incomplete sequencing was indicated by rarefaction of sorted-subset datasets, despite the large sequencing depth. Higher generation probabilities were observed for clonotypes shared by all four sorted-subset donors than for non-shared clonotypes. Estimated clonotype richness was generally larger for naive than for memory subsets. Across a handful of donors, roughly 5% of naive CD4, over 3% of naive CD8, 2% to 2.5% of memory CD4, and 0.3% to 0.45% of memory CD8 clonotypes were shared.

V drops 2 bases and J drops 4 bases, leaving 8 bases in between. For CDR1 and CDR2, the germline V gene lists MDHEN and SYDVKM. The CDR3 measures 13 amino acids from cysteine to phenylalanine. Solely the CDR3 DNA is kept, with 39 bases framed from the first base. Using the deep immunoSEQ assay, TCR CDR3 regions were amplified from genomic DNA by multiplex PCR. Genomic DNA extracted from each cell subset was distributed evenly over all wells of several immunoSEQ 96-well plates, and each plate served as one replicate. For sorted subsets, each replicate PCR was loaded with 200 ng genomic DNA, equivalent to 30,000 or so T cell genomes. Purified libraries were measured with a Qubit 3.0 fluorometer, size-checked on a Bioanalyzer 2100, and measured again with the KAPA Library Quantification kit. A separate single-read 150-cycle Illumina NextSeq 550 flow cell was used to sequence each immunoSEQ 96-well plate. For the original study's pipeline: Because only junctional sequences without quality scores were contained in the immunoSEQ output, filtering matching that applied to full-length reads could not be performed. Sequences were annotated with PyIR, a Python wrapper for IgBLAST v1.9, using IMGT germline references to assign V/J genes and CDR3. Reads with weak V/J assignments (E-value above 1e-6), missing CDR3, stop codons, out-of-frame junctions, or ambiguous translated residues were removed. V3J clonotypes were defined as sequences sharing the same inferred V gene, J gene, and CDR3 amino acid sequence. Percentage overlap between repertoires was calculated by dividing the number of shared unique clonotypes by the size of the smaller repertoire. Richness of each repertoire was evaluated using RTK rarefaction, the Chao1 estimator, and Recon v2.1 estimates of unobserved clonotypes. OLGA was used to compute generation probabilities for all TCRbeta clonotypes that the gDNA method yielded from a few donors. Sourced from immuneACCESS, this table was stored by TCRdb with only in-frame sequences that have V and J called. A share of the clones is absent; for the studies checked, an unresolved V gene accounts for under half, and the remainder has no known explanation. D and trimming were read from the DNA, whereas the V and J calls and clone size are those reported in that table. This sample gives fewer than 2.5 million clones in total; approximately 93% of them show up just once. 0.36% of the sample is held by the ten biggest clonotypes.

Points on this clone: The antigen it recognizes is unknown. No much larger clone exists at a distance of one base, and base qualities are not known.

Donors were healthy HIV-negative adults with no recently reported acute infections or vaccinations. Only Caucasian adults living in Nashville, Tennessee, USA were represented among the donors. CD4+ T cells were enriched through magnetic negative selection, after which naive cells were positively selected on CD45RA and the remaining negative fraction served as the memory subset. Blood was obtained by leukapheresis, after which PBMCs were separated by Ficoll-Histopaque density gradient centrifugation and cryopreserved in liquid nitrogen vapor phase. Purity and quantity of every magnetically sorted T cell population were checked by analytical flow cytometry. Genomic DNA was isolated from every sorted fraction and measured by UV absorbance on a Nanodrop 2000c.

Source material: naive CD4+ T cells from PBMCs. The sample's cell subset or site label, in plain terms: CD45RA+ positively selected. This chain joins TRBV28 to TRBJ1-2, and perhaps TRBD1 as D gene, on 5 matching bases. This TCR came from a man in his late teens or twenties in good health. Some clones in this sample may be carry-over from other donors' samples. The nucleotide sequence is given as TGTGCCAGCAGTTTAGCCAGGGTCTATGGCTACACCTTC. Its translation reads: CASSLARVYGYTF.